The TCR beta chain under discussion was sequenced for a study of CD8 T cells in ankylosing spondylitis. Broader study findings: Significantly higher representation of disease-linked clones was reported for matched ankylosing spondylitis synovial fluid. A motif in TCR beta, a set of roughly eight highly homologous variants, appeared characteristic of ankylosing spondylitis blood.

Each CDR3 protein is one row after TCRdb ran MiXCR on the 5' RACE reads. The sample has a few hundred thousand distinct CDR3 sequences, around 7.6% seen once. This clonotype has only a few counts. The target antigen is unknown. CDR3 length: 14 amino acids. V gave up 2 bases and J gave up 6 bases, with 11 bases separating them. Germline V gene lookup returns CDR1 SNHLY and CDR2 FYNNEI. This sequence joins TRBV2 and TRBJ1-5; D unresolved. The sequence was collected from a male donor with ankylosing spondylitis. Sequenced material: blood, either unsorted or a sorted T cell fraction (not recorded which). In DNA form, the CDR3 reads TGTGCCAGCAGTGAACTCAGAGGGAGTCAGCCCCAGCATTTT. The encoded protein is CASSELRGSQPQHF. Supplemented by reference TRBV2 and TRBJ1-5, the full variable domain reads EPEVTQTPSHQVTQMGQEVILRCVPISNHLYFYWYRQILGQKVEFLVSFYNNEISEKSEIFDDQFSVERPDGSNFTLKIRSTKLEDSAMYFCASSELRGSQPQHFGDGTRLSIL.